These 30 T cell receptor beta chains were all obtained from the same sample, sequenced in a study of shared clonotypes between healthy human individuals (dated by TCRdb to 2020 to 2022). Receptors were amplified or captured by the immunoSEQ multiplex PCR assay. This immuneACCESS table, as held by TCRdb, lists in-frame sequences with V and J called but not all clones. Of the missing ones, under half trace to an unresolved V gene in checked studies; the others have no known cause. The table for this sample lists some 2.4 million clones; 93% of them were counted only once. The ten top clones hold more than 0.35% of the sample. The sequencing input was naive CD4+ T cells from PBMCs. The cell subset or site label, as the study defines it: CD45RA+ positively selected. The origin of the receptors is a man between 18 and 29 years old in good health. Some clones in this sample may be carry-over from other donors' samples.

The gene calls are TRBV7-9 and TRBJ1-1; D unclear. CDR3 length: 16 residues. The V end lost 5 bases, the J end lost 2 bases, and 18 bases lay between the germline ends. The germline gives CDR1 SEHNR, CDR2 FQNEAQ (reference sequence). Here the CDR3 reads CASSPYRARPNTEAFF. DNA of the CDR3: TGTGCCAGCAGCCCCTACCGGGCTAGACCTAACACTGAAGCTTTCTTT.

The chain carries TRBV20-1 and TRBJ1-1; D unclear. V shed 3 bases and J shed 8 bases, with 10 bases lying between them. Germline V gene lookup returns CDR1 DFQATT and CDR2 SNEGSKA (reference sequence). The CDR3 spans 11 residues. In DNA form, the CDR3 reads TGCAGTGCTAGGGTCCTCGGAGAAGCTTTCTTT. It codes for CSARVLGEAFF.

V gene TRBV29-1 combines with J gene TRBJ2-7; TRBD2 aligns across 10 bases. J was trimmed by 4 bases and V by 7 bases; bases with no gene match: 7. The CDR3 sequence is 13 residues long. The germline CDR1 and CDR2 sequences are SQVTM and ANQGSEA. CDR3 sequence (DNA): TGCAGCGCTTCACTAGCGGGAACGTACGAGCAGTACTTC. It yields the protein CSASLAGTYEQYF.

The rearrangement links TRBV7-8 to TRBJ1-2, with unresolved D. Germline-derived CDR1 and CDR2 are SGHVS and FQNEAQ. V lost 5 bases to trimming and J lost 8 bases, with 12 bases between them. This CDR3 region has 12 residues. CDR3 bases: TGTGCCAGCAGCCCCGGGGTCGACGGCTACACCTTC. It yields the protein CASSPGVDGYTF.

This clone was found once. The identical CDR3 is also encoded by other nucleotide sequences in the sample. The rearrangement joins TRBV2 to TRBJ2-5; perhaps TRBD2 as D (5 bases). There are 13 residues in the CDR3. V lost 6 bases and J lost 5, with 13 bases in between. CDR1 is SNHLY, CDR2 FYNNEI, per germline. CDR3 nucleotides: TGTGCCAGCAGGAAGGAGGTCGGCGAGACCCAGTACTTC. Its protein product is CASRKEVGETQYF.

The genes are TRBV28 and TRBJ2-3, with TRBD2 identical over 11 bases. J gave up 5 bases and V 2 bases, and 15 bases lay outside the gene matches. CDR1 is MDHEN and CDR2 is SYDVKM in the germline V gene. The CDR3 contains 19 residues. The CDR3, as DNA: TGTGCCAGCAGTTTACCGCCCGGGGCTAGCGGGAGGCACGTAGATACGCAGTATTTT. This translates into CASSLPPGASGRHVDTQYF.

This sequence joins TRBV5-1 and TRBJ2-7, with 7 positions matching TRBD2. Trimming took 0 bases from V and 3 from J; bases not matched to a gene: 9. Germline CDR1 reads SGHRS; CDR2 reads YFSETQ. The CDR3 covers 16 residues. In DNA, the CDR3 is TGCGCCAGCAGCTTGGGTCTAGCGGAGGGGAGCTACGAGCAGTACTTC. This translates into CASSLGLAEGSYEQYF.

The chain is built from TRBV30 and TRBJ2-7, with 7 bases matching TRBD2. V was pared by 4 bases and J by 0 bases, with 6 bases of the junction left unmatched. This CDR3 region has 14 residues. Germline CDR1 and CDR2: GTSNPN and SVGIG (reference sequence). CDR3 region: CAWKVAGTSYEQYF. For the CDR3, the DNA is TGTGCCTGGAAGGTAGCGGGTACCTCCTACGAGCAGTACTTC.

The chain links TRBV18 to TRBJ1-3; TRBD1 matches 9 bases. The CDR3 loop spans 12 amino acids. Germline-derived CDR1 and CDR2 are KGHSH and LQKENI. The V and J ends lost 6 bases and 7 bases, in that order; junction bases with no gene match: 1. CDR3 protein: CASSTGGNTIYF. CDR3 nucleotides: TGTGCCAGCTCGACAGGGGGGAACACCATATATTTT.

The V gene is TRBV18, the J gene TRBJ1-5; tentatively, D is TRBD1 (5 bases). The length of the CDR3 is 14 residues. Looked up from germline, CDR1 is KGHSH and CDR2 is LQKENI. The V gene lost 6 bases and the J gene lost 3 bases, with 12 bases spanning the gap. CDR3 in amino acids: CASSPGTYNQPQHF. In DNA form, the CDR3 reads TGTGCCAGCTCCCCAGGGACCTACAATCAGCCCCAGCATTTT.

The CDR3 nucleotides read TGTGCCAGCGAGAGGGGGGAGCTGGCCAAAAACATTCAGTACTTC. Its translation is CASERGELAKNIQYF. J is TRBJ2-4 and V is TRBV6-1; possibly TRBD1 or TRBD2 for D (6 bases each). The CDR3 consists of 15 residues. The germline gives CDR1 MNHNS, CDR2 SASEGT. Trimming took off 8 bases at V and 1 base at J, with 15 bases between the two ends.

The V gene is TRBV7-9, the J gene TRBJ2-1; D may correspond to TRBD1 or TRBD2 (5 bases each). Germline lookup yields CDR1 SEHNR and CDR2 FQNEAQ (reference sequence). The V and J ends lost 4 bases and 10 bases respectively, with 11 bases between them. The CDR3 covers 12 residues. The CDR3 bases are TGTGCCAGCAGCTCGAGGGGCTTGGAGCAGTTCTTC. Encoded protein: CASSSRGLEQFF.

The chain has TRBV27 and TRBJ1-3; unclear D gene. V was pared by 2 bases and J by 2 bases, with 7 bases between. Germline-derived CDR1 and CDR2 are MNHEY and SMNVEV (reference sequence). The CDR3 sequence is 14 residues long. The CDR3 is CASSLVGTGNTIYF. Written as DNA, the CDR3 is TGTGCCAGCAGTTTAGTCGGAACTGGAAACACCATATATTTT.

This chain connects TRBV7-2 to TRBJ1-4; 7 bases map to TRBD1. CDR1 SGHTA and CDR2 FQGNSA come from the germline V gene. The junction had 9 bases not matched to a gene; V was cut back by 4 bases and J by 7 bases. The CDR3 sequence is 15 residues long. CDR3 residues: CASSSPQGELEKLFF. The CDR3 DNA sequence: TGTGCCAGCAGCTCCCCCCAGGGGGAACTTGAAAAACTGTTTTTT.

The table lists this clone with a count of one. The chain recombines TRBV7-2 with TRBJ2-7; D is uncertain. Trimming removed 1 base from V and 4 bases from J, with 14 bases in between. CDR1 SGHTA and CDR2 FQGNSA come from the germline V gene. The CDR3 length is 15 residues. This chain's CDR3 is CASSLEAGPTYEQYF. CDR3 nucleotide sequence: TGTGCCAGCAGCTTAGAAGCAGGTCCTACGTACGAGCAGTACTTC.

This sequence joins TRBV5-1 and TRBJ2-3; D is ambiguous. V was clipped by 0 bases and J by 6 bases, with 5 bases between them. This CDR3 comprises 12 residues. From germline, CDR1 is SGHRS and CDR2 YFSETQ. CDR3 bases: TGCGCCAGCAGCTTGGCCTACGATACGCAGTATTTT. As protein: CASSLAYDTQYF.

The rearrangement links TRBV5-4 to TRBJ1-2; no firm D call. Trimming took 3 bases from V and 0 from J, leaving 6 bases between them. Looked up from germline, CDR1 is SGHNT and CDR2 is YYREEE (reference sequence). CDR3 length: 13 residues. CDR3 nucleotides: TGTGCCAGCAGCTGGAGAGCTAACTATGGCTACACCTTC. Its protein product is CASSWRANYGYTF.

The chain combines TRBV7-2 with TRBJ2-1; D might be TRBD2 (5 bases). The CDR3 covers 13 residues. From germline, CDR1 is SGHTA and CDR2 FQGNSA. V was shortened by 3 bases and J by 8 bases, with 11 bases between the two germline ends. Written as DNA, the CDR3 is TGTGCCAGCAGCTTCTCCGGGGTCTATGAGCAGTTCTTC. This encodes CASSFSGVYEQFF.

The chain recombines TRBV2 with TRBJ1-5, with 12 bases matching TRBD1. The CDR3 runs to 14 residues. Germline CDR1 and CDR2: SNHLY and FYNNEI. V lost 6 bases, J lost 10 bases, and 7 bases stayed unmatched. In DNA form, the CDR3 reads TGTGCCAGCAGGGGGGACAGGGGGCTTGGTCCCCAGCATTTT. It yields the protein CASRGDRGLGPQHF.

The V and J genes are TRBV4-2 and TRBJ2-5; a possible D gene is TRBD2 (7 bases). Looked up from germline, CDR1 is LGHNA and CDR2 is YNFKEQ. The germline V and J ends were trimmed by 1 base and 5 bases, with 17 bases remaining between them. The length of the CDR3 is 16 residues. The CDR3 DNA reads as TGTGCCAGCAGCCAAGGAGGGGGAGGGATATTGGAGACCCAGTACTTC. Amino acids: CASSQGGGGILETQYF.

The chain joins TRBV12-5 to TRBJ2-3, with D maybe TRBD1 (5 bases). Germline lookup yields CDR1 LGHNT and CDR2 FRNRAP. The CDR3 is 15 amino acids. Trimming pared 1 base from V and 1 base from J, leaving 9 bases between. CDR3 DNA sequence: TGTGCTAGTGGTTTGGGGGGCCCTGGCACAGATACGCAGTATTTT. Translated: CASGLGGPGTDTQYF.

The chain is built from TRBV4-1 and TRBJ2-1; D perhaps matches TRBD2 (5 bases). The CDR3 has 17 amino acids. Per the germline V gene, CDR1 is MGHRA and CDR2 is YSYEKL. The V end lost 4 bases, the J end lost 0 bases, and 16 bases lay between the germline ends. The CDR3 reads CASSLVSSASSYNEQFF. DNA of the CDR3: TGCGCCAGCAGCCTTGTGAGTAGCGCGAGCTCCTACAATGAGCAGTTCTTC.

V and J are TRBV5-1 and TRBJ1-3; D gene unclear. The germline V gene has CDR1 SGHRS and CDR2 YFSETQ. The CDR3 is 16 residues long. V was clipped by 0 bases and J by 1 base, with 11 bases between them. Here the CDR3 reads CASSLGGQSSGNTIYF. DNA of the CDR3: TGCGCCAGCAGCTTGGGCGGGCAGAGTTCTGGAAACACCATATATTTT.

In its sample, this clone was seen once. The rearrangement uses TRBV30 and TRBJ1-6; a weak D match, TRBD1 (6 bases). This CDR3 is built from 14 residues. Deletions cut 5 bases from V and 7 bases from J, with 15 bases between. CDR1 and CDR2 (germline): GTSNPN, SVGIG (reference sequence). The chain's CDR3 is CAWGETGLNSPLHF. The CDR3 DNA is TGTGCCTGGGGAGAAACAGGGTTAAATTCACCCCTCCACTTT.

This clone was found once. The CDR3 coding sequence is TGTGCCAGCAGTTTATTGGGGCGAGCCTACAATGAGCAGTTCTTC. Protein product: CASSLLGRAYNEQFF. The rearrangement joins TRBV27 to TRBJ2-1, with TRBD1 as a possible D gene (5 bases). CDR1 and CDR2 from the germline V gene are MNHEY and SMNVEV (reference sequence). The V end was cut by 1 base, the J end by 2 bases, with 9 bases between. CDR3 length: 15 amino acids.

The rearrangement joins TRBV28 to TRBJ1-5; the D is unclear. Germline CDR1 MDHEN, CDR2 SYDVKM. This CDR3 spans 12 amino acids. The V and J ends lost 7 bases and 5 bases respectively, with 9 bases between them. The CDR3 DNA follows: TGTGCCAGCACCCCTGGGTATCAGCCCCAGCATTTT. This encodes CASTPGYQPQHF.

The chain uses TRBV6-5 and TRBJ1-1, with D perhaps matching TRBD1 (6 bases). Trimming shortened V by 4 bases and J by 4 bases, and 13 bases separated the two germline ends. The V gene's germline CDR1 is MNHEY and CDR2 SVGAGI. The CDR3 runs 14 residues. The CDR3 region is CASSSMTGLTEAFF. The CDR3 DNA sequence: TGTGCCAGCAGTTCCATGACAGGACTCACTGAAGCTTTCTTT.

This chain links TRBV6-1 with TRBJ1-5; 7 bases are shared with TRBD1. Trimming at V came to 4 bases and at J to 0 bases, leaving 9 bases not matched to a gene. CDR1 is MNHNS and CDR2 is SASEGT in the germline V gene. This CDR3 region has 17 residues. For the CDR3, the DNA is TGTGCCAGCAGTGCGTGGACAGGTGCTTTTAGCAATCAGCCCCAGCATTTT. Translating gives CASSAWTGAFSNQPQHF.

CDR3 DNA: TGTGCCAGCAGCTTAGGGGCAGGGGGTTCCTACGAGCAGTACTTC. Protein sequence: CASSLGAGGSYEQYF. V gene TRBV11-2 combines with J gene TRBJ2-7; the match to TRBD1 covers 7 bases. The CDR3 spans 15 residues. Germline V gene lookup returns CDR1 SGHAT and CDR2 FQNNGV. The junction had 4 bases not matched to a gene; V was cut back by 1 base and J by 1 base.

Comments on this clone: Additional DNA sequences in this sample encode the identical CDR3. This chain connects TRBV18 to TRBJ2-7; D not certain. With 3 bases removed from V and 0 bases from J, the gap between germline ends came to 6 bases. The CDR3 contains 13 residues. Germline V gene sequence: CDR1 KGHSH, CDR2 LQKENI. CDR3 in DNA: TGTGCCAGCTCACCCCAGAGCTCCTACGAGCAGTACTTC. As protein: CASSPQSSYEQYF.